These 30 T cell receptor beta chains were all obtained from the same sample, sequenced in a study of a mutant IDH1 vaccine in newly diagnosed glioma. Time point specified: week 35, safety follow-up. Every single dose of the vaccine, 300 ug of mutant IDH1 20-mer peptide, came with topical imiquimod. Method: immunoSEQ multiplex PCR; TCRdb's copy keeps in-frame clones and lacks some. The sample lists 50,000 to 70,000 clones, 74% occurring once. The antigens for these receptors are not known. The sequenced sample was PBMCs, obtained from a glioma patient whose treatment included an IDH1 peptide vaccine. These receptor sequences come from a man in his fifties or sixties with glioma.

This chain joins TRBV9 and TRBJ1-5, with a weak D call TRBD1 (5 bases). The V end lost 5 bases, the J end lost 3 bases, and 18 bases lay between the germline ends. Germline V CDR1 and CDR2: SGDLS, YYNGEE. This CDR3 spans 16 amino acids. This CDR3 is CASRARDAIANQPQHF. The CDR3, as DNA: TGTGCCAGCAGGGCGAGGGACGCCATCGCCAATCAGCCCCAGCATTTT.

Note on this clone: One end of the junction fails to match germline, which may point to a read error. The chain has TRBV7-7 and TRBJ2-2; 10 bases map to TRBD1. In germline, CDR1 is SSHAT, CDR2 FNYEAQ (reference sequence). This CDR3 contains 14 residues. The CDR3 reads CASSYDRGQGELFF. CDR3 nucleotide sequence: TGTGCTAGCAGCTACGACAGGGGGCAAGGGGAGCTGTTTTTT.

This clone has just a few counts. CDR3 loop: CASSPRDYTYEQYF. The CDR3 nucleotides read TGTGCCAGCAGCCCCCGGGACTATACCTACGAGCAGTACTTC. The chain recombines TRBV11-2 with TRBJ2-7; 7 bases agree with TRBD2. Germline V gene sequence: CDR1 SGHAT, CDR2 FQNNGV. The CDR3 sequence is 14 residues long. V shed 5 bases and J 2 bases; nucleotides not matched to a gene: 6.

The chain joins TRBV29-1 to TRBJ2-1; 10 nucleotides match TRBD2. With 6 bases clipped from V and 6 bases from J, the junction kept 11 bases outside the gene matches. In germline, CDR1 is SQVTM, CDR2 ANQGSEA. This CDR3 has 15 amino acids. The CDR3 loop reads CSVPGPSGGINEQFF. The CDR3 bases are TGCAGCGTCCCCGGTCCTAGCGGGGGAATCAATGAGCAGTTCTTC.

The CDR3 DNA follows: TGCAGCGTTGGATCGGACAGCTATACCTACAATGAGCAGTTCTTC. Translation gives CSVGSDSYTYNEQFF. The rearrangement links TRBV29-1 to TRBJ2-1, with D maybe TRBD1 (6 bases). CDR3 length: 15 amino acids. Germline CDR1 SQVTM, CDR2 ANQGSEA. The V gene lost 4 bases and the J gene lost 2 bases, with 15 bases spanning the gap.

The chain uses TRBV6-6 and TRBJ1-1; 12 bases are shared with TRBD1. The ends lost 7 bases at V and 3 bases at J; junction bases unmatched: 9. The CDR3 extends over 16 amino acids. Per germline, CDR1 MNHNY and CDR2 SVGAGI (reference sequence). In DNA, the CDR3 is TGTGCCAGCACCTCCGGGACAGGGGGCGCACACACTGAAGCTTTCTTT. This codes for CASTSGTGGAHTEAFF.

The chain combines TRBV6-5 with TRBJ2-3, with D unclear. Germline V gene lookup returns CDR1 MNHEY and CDR2 SVGAGI. The ends were cut back, 0 bases at V and 10 bases at J, with 2 bases in the middle. The CDR3 runs to 10 residues. CDR3 sequence reads: CASSYSPQYF. The CDR3 region has the DNA TGTGCCAGCAGTTACTCCCCGCAGTATTTT.

The chain combines TRBV1 with TRBJ1-2. TRBV1 is flagged as a pseudogene. CDR3 size: 18 residues. The CDR3 sequence is CTSSQVPREAGGYYGYTF. The CDR3 DNA reads TGCACCAGCAGCCAAGTGCCCCGAGAGGCGGGGGGCTACTATGGCTACACCTTC.

The rearrangement links TRBV30 to TRBJ1-5; TRBD1 aligns across 7 bases. J was trimmed by 6 bases and V by 2 bases; bases with no gene match: 7. The germline V gene encodes CDR1 GTSNPN and CDR2 SVGIG (reference sequence). The CDR3 loop spans 14 amino acids. The CDR3 DNA is TGTGCCTGGAGTCGACAGGGAATGAGTCAGCCCCAGCATTTT. Translating it yields CAWSRQGMSQPQHF.

The chain combines TRBV30 with TRBJ2-3; no reliable D call. CDR1 and CDR2 from the germline V gene are GTSNPN and SVGIG (reference sequence). Deletions cut 0 bases from V and 2 bases from J, with 9 bases between. CDR3 length: 14 amino acids. CDR3 sequence (DNA): TGTGCCTGGAGTGTAGGCCTGATCACAGATACGCAGTATTTT. As protein: CAWSVGLITDTQYF. The whole variable domain, filled in from reference TRBV30 and TRBJ2-3, reads SQTIHQWPATLVQPVGSPLSLECTVEGTSNPNLYWYRQAAGRGLQLLFYSVGIGQISSEVPQNLSASRPQDRQFILSSKKLLLSDSGFYLCAWSVGLITDTQYFGPGTRLTVL.

J is TRBJ1-5 and V is TRBV30; 7 positions agree with TRBD1. With 2 bases clipped from V and 4 bases from J, the junction kept 2 bases outside the gene matches. CDR1 GTSNPN and CDR2 SVGIG come from the germline V gene (reference sequence). CDR3 length: 13 amino acids. The CDR3 region is CAWSIQGNQPQHF. DNA for the CDR3: TGTGCCTGGAGTATACAGGGGAATCAGCCCCAGCATTTT.

V and J are TRBV2 and TRBJ2-7; perhaps TRBD1 as D (6 bases). The V and J ends lost 8 bases and 4 bases respectively, with 12 bases between them. The CDR3 is 12 residues long. Germline V CDR1 and CDR2: SNHLY, FYNNEI. The CDR3 DNA is TGTGCCAGCGCACGACAGGAATACGAGCAGTACTTC. Amino acids: CASARQEYEQYF.

This sequence joins TRBV30 and TRBJ1-1; D unclear. Germline CDR1 GTSNPN, CDR2 SVGIG (reference sequence). V was trimmed by 0 bases and J by 1 base, leaving 9 bases between them. The CDR3 consists of 14 residues. The CDR3 reads CAWSVTQPNTEAFF. CDR3 sequence (DNA): TGTGCCTGGAGTGTTACCCAACCGAACACTGAAGCTTTCTTT.

This clone appeared a single time. The DNA for the CDR3 is TGTGCCTGGACAGGGTCCCGAAGCAGCCTACCCGTAGAGGCTGTCACCGGGGAGCTGTTTTTT. This encodes CAWTGSRSSLPVEAVTGELFF. The chain couples TRBV30 to TRBJ2-2, with D possibly being TRBD1 (5 bases). CDR3 length equals 21 residues. Trimming pared 4 bases from V and 4 bases from J, leaving 34 bases between. The V gene's germline CDR1 is GTSNPN and CDR2 SVGIG (reference sequence).

The rearrangement links TRBV5-3 to TRBJ2-7; maybe TRBD1 (6 bases). TRBV5-3 is an open reading frame whose function is uncertain. V dropped 4 bases and J dropped 3 bases, with 11 bases sitting between them. The CDR3 consists of 13 residues. The CDR3 protein is CARSPRGHYEQYF. In DNA form, the CDR3 reads TGTGCCAGAAGCCCCAGGGGCCACTACGAGCAGTACTTC.

This rearrangement joins TRBV7-2 to TRBJ1-4; no definite D call. The CDR3 is made up of 13 amino acids. Germline V gene sequence: CDR1 SGHTA, CDR2 FQGNSA. The V end lost 1 base, the J end lost 6 bases, and 6 bases lay between the germline ends. The chain's CDR3 is CASSLGVDEKLFF. CDR3 coding DNA: TGTGCCAGCAGCTTAGGGGTTGATGAAAAACTGTTTTTT.

This chain joins TRBV6-5 and TRBJ1-2; no definite D call. The CDR3 totals 13 residues. Trimming took 11 bases from V and 2 from J, leaving 15 bases between them. The V gene's germline CDR1 is MNHEY and CDR2 SVGAGI. CDR3 sequence reads: CAARSGRNYGYTF. The CDR3 DNA reads as TGTGCCGCACGGTCCGGCAGGAACTATGGCTACACCTTC.

V gene TRBV29-1 combines with J gene TRBJ2-1, with D possibly called TRBD1 or TRBD2 (5 bases each). CDR1 is SQVTM and CDR2 is ANQGSEA in the germline V gene. This CDR3 has 11 amino acids. The CDR3 protein is CSHEGIDEQFF. CDR3 nucleotide sequence: TGCAGTCACGAGGGGATCGATGAGCAGTTCTTC.

The chain employs TRBV7-2 and TRBJ2-2; TRBD2 agrees at 7 bases. This CDR3 is built from 15 residues. Germline-derived CDR1 and CDR2 are SGHTA and FQGNSA. V shed 1 base and J 3 bases; nucleotides not matched to a gene: 2. The CDR3 spells CASSLGGGDTGELFF. The CDR3, as DNA: TGTGCCAGCAGCTTAGGTGGGGGGGACACCGGGGAGCTGTTTTTT.

V and J are TRBV2 and TRBJ2-7, with a tentative D call TRBD2 (6 bases). The ends were cut back, 5 bases at V and 3 bases at J, with 14 bases in the middle. The CDR3 length is 14 residues. CDR1 and CDR2 (germline): SNHLY, FYNNEI. The DNA for the CDR3 is TGTGCCAGCAGTAGCGGGTCCTTAGACTACGAGCAGTACTTC. Translated: CASSSGSLDYEQYF.

A few counts support this clone. The chain joins TRBV7-9 to TRBJ1-5; 7 positions match TRBD1. V was clipped by 5 bases and J by 5 bases; unmatched bases: 3. From germline, CDR1 is SEHNR and CDR2 FQNEAQ (reference sequence). The CDR3 is 13 residues long. The CDR3, as DNA: TGTGCCAGCAGCCTCGACAGGGATCAGCCCCAGCATTTT. The encoded protein is CASSLDRDQPQHF.

This chain's CDR3 is CATSKGQENTEAFF. In nucleotides, the CDR3 is TGTGCCACCAGCAAGGGACAAGAGAACACTGAAGCTTTCTTT. This chain connects TRBV15 to TRBJ1-1; D perhaps matches TRBD1 (6 bases). In germline, CDR1 is LNHNV, CDR2 YYDKDF (reference sequence). CDR3 length equals 14 residues. The ends were cut back, 4 bases at V and 1 base at J, with 10 bases in the middle.

The chain is built from TRBV19 and TRBJ1-5; tentatively, D is TRBD1 (6 bases). Germline CDR1 is LNHDA and CDR2 is SQIVND (reference sequence). V was trimmed by 4 bases and J by 3 bases, leaving 13 bases between them. This CDR3 comprises 15 residues. DNA of the CDR3: TGTGCCAGTAGTACCCTAACAGGGTTCAATCAGCCCCAGCATTTT. Translated, it gives CASSTLTGFNQPQHF.

This clone was counted between two and nine times. This rearrangement joins TRBV2 to TRBJ1-5; D is unresolved. V lost 3 bases to trimming and J lost 0 bases, with 15 bases between them. The germline V gene has CDR1 SNHLY and CDR2 FYNNEI. The length of the CDR3 is 17 residues. CDR3 nucleotides: TGTGCCAGCAGTGAGTCCGAGACTGACTATAGCAATCAGCCCCAGCATTTT. It codes for CASSESETDYSNQPQHF.

The chain employs TRBV5-1 and TRBJ1-4; tentative D call: TRBD1 (5 bases). This CDR3 is built from 15 residues. Germline V gives CDR1 SGHRS, CDR2 YFSETQ. V was pared by 4 bases and J by 8 bases, with 18 bases between. Here the CDR3 DNA reads TGCGCCAGCAGCGCCTTCCAGGGTTCTAGGGAAAAACTGTTTTTT. It translates to CASSAFQGSREKLFF.

The genes are TRBV7-9 and TRBJ2-1; TRBD2 agrees at 12 bases. From germline, CDR1 is SEHNR and CDR2 FQNEAQ (reference sequence). The V segment lost 4 bases and the J segment 7 bases; nucleotides outside the gene matches: 5. This CDR3 contains 15 residues. CDR3 DNA: TGTGCCAGCAGCTCTAGCGGGGGGGCGTTGAATGAGCAGTTCTTC. Translated: CASSSSGGALNEQFF.

This clone was observed a handful of times. The same CDR3 also results from other DNA sequences found in this sample. The rearrangement joins TRBV5-1 to TRBJ1-1; maybe TRBD1 (6 bases). This CDR3 contains 14 residues. Germline CDR1 SGHRS, CDR2 YFSETQ. Trimming left V 3 bases short and J 0 bases short, with 9 bases between. CDR3 sequence (DNA): TGCGCCAGCAGCTCGGACAGTTTGAACACTGAAGCTTTCTTT. It specifies CASSSDSLNTEAFF.

The CDR3 bases are TGTGCCAGCACCGTAAGCAATCAGCCCCAGCATTTT. Its protein is CASTVSNQPQHF. The chain joins TRBV7-9 to TRBJ1-5; D call uncertain. Germline V gene sequence: CDR1 SEHNR, CDR2 FQNEAQ (reference sequence). This CDR3 spans 12 amino acids. V shed 7 bases and J shed 1 base, with 5 bases lying between them.

J is TRBJ2-7 and V is TRBV4-1, with 13 positions matching TRBD2. The CDR3 has 16 residues. V gave up 4 bases and J gave up 7 bases; unmatched junction bases: 10. Germline CDR1 reads MGHRA; CDR2 reads YSYEKL. As DNA, the CDR3 is TGCGCCAGCAGCCGAGGACTAGCGGGGGCCCCAGGAGAGCAGTACTTC. Protein sequence: CASSRGLAGAPGEQYF.

This clone was observed a handful of times. The rearrangement uses TRBV6-1 and TRBJ2-7; D could derive from TRBD1 or TRBD2 (5 bases each). Germline CDR1 MNHNS, CDR2 SASEGT. The CDR3 contains 15 residues. Trimming shortened V by 3 bases and J by 1 base, and 13 bases separated the two germline ends. CDR3 nucleotides: TGTGCCAGCAGTGATAACCGGGACGGTTCCTACGAGCAGTACTTC. Translated, it gives CASSDNRDGSYEQYF.